This entry concerns a single T cell receptor beta chain. Antigen unknown. The CDR3 sequence is 14 residues long. Between the trimmed V and J ends, which lost 3 bases and 3 bases, there was a span of 10 bases. Germline V gene lookup returns CDR1 SGHRS and CDR2 YFSETQ. The data derive from a study of cytomegalovirus exposure and HLA in healthy donors. Study overall: HLA-typed donors contributed some 87 million unique TCRs, which were held in an early data release. General observations from the study: One cluster of highly shared sequence variants probably arose as a sequencing artifact. TCR beta chains numbering more than 150 were designated cytomegalovirus-associated. In a later analysis, at a false discovery rate of 0.05, roughly 16,000 TCR beta sequences matched HLA alleles.

The study ran its PCR with 60 Vbeta and 13 Jbeta primers. TCRdb's table, derived via immunoSEQ multiplex PCR, lists solely in-frame clones and lacks some. The profile covers 80,000 or so clones, with around three quarters appearing a single time and around 4.2% taken by the ten largest. Sequencing was done on a sample of PBMCs. This receptor was obtained from a man aged 35-49 years in good health and CMV-seronegative. The chain uses TRBV5-1 and TRBJ1-5; D is ambiguous. CDR3 in DNA: TGCGCCAGCAGCTCGACGGGAAACAATCAGCCCCAGCATTTT. Amino acid sequence: CASSSTGNNQPQHF.